The 26 T cell receptor beta chains below were found in one sample sequenced in a study of Ad26.COV2.S vaccination and SARS-CoV-2 variants. Specified treatment: around 19 received Ad26.COV2.S at low or high dose, single or two shots; roughly five received placebo; per-sample allocation not given. Day 63 after the first vaccine or placebo injection was the time point for sampling. Generated by immunoSEQ multiplex PCR, the TCRdb table keeps only in-frame clones and is missing some. The sample gives roughly 680,000 clones, roughly nine tenths of which show up once; about 1.5% is in the top ten. Source: peripheral blood, taken in a trial of Ad26.COV2.S vaccine versus placebo. The receptor set was obtained from a person between 18 and 65 years old who received the Ad26.COV2.S COVID-19 vaccine or a placebo.

The chain links TRBV7-9 to TRBJ2-2; D is unresolved. The germline V gene has CDR1 SEHNR and CDR2 FQNEAQ (reference sequence). Trimming removed 5 bases from V and 6 bases from J, with 19 bases in between. The CDR3 is made up of 16 amino acids. CDR3 nucleotides: TGTGCCAGCAGCAAAGAGACGGCGATCGCCGCCGGGGAGCTGTTTTTT. Residues: CASSKETAIAAGELFF. The variable domain in full, with the rest retrieved from reference TRBV7-9 and TRBJ2-2, is DTGVSQNPRHKITKRGQNVTFRCDPISEHNRLYWYRQTLGQGPEFLTYFQNEAQLEKSRLLSDRFSAERPKGSFSTLEIQRTEQGDSAMYLCASSKETAIAAGELFFGEGSRLTVL.

V and J are TRBV7-4 and TRBJ1-5; TRBD1 matches 7 bases. Germline CDR1 reads SGHVT; CDR2 reads SQSDAQ. The CDR3 extends over 14 amino acids. V shed 2 bases and J 5 bases; nucleotides not matched to a gene: 3. The CDR3 spells CASSLFDRDQPQHF. CDR3 nucleotide sequence: TGTGCCAGCAGCTTATTCGACAGGGATCAGCCCCAGCATTTT. The entire variable domain, with the rest obtained from reference TRBV7-4 and TRBJ1-5, is as follows: GAGVSQSPRYKVAKRGRDVALRCDSISGHVTLYWYRQTLGQGSEVLTYSQSDAQRDKSGRPSGRFSAERPERSVSTLKIQRTEQGDSAVYLCASSLFDRDQPQHFGDGTRLSIL.

The V gene is TRBV7-6, the J gene TRBJ2-7, with TRBD2 matching over 10 bases. With V trimmed by 1 base and J by 2 bases, 5 bases remained unmatched. The germline V gene encodes CDR1 SGHVS and CDR2 FNYEAQ. CDR3 length equals 16 residues. The chain's CDR3 is CASSLEASGGTYEQYF. CDR3 sequence (DNA): TGTGCCAGCAGCTTAGAGGCTAGCGGGGGAACCTACGAGCAGTACTTC.

This sequence joins TRBV9 and TRBJ1-2; 8 nucleotides line up with TRBD1. Germline V gene data show CDR1 as SGDLS and CDR2 as YYNGEE. V gave up 3 bases and J gave up 8 bases; unmatched junction bases: 6. The CDR3 has 13 residues. As DNA, the CDR3 is TGTGCCAGCAGCGGGACAGGGATTTTCGGCTACACCTTC. Its protein is CASSGTGIFGYTF. Full variable domain (missing parts from reference TRBV9 and TRBJ1-2): DSGVTQTPKHLITATGQRVTLRCSPRSGDLSVYWYQQSLDQGLQFLIQYYNGEERAKGNILERFSAQQFPDLHSELNLSSLELGDSALYFCASSGTGIFGYTFGSGTRLTVV.

The rearrangement joins TRBV27 to TRBJ1-1, with 9 bases lining up with TRBD1. The V gene's germline CDR1 is MNHEY and CDR2 SMNVEV (reference sequence). J was trimmed by 8 bases and V by 5 bases; bases with no gene match: 9. This CDR3 is built from 14 residues. CDR3 region: CASSPTGGAWEAFF. DNA of the CDR3: TGTGCCAGCAGTCCCACAGGGGGCGCGTGGGAAGCTTTCTTT.

The CDR3 sequence: CASSPRDPTQYEQYF. DNA for the CDR3: TGTGCCAGCTCACCACGGGACCCAACACAATACGAGCAGTACTTC. The chain couples TRBV18 to TRBJ2-7, with D tentatively TRBD1 or TRBD2 (5 bases each). V dropped 1 base and J dropped 4 bases, with 14 bases sitting between them. This CDR3 region has 15 residues. CDR1 and CDR2 (germline): KGHSH, LQKENI.

The table lists this clone with a few counts. The J gene is TRBJ1-1, the V gene TRBV30; D remains unclear. The CDR3 has 14 amino acids. The V end lost 0 bases, the J end lost 0 bases, and 8 bases lay between the germline ends. Germline V CDR1 and CDR2: GTSNPN, SVGIG (reference sequence). The CDR3 region has the DNA TGTGCCTGGAGTGTAGGGCTCCTGAACACTGAAGCTTTCTTT. Translating it yields CAWSVGLLNTEAFF.

This clone was seen more than once but under ten times. The chain links TRBV6-5 to TRBJ2-2, with 9 positions matching TRBD1. V shed 0 bases and J 7 bases; nucleotides not matched to a gene: 6. Germline loops: CDR1 MNHEY, CDR2 SVGAGI. The CDR3 runs to 16 residues. Here the CDR3 reads CASSYSGTGTGGELFF. For the CDR3, the DNA is TGTGCCAGCAGTTACTCGGGGACAGGGACCGGCGGGGAGCTGTTTTTT.

This sequence joins TRBV6-5 and TRBJ1-2, with a tentative D call TRBD1 (5 bases). The CDR3 has 15 amino acids. V lost 7 bases and J lost 8, with 23 bases in between. CDR1 and CDR2 from the germline V gene are MNHEY and SVGAGI. The CDR3 DNA reads as TGTGCCAGCACCCAGAGGACGGACAAACTATGGGGCTACACCTTC. Its protein is CASTQRTDKLWGYTF.

V and J are TRBV29-1 and TRBJ2-7; 7 bases fit TRBD2. CDR1 and CDR2 from the germline V gene are SQVTM and ANQGSEA. After removal of 2 bases from V and 4 bases from J, the junction contained 8 bases not matched to a gene. This CDR3 has 14 amino acids. CDR3 loop: CSVEQRGTSYEQYF. CDR3 DNA: TGCAGCGTTGAACAGCGGGGAACTTCTTACGAGCAGTACTTC.

This clone was counted a few times. The chain combines TRBV2 with TRBJ1-1; no definite D call. Germline CDR1 and CDR2: SNHLY and FYNNEI. V was cut by 5 bases and J by 7 bases, with 8 bases left in between. The CDR3 contains 11 residues. The CDR3 DNA sequence: TGTGCCAGCAGTTATAACTTTGAAGCTTTCTTT. It is translated as CASSYNFEAFF.

In its sample, this clone was seen once. The chain couples TRBV5-1 to TRBJ2-2, with D unclear. Trimming stripped 0 bases from V and 3 bases from J, with 18 bases between. Germline CDR1 SGHRS, CDR2 YFSETQ. The length of the CDR3 is 18 residues. The CDR3, as DNA: TGCGCCAGCAGCTTGGAGACACCGGGCCCCGTAGACACCGGGGAGCTGTTTTTT. Translation: CASSLETPGPVDTGELFF.

This clone was recorded once. The chain is built from TRBV3-1 (or the pseudogene TRBV3-2) and TRBJ1-1, with 8 bases lining up with TRBD1. CDR3 size: 16 residues. Unmatched junction bases numbered 8, after V lost 4 bases and J lost 1 base. From germline, CDR1 is LGHDT and CDR2 YNNKEL (reference sequence). The DNA of the CDR3 is TGTGCCAGCAGCCTTTATCGCAGGGGGCCGAACACTGAAGCTTTCTTT. The encoded protein is CASSLYRRGPNTEAFF.

The count of this clone is one. This chain connects TRBV7-2 to TRBJ1-2; D ambiguous. The V gene lost 1 base and the J gene lost 4 bases, with 10 bases spanning the gap. The V gene's germline CDR1 is SGHTA and CDR2 FQGNSA. The CDR3 is made up of 14 amino acids. In DNA form, the CDR3 reads TGTGCCAGCAGCTTAGAAAGAGAGATCTATGGCTACACCTTC. Translating it yields CASSLEREIYGYTF.

This clone was seen once. The chain employs TRBV20-1 and TRBJ1-5; D is possibly TRBD1 (6 bases). Between the trimmed V and J ends, which lost 3 bases and 4 bases, there was a span of 13 bases. CDR3 size: 14 residues. CDR1 is DFQATT, CDR2 SNEGSKA, per germline (reference sequence). The CDR3 DNA reads TGCAGTGCTAGTCAGGGGCAGGGGAATCAGCCCCAGCATTTT. Protein: CSASQGQGNQPQHF.

V usage is TRBV19 and J usage is TRBJ1-2, with unresolved D. This CDR3 has 12 amino acids. V was clipped by 8 bases and J by 8 bases, with 15 bases between them. Germline values: CDR1 LNHDA, CDR2 SQIVND (reference sequence). The DNA of the CDR3 is TGTGCCAGTTCCCCGAGGGCTCGAGGCTACACCTTC. Its protein is CASSPRARGYTF.

J is TRBJ1-1 and V is TRBV7-2; D gene ambiguous. Germline V gives CDR1 SGHTA, CDR2 FQGNSA. Between the trimmed V and J ends, which lost 5 bases and 0 bases, there was a span of 7 bases. There are 13 residues in the CDR3. The CDR3 DNA is TGTGCCAGCAGCGAGACCTTGAACACTGAAGCTTTCTTT. Amino acid sequence: CASSETLNTEAFF. The variable domain in full, completed from reference TRBV7-2 and TRBJ1-1, reads GAGVSQSPSNKVTEKGKDVELRCDPISGHTALYWYRQSLGQGLEFLIYFQGNSAPDKSGLPSDRFSAERTGGSVSTLTIQRTQQEDSAVYLCASSETLNTEAFFGQGTRLTVV.

V and J are TRBV27 and TRBJ1-6; D possibly corresponds to TRBD1 (5 bases). The CDR3 is made up of 15 amino acids. From germline, CDR1 is MNHEY and CDR2 SMNVEV (reference sequence). The V end was cut by 5 bases, the J end by 10 bases, with 18 bases between. CDR3 DNA sequence: TGTGCCAGCAGTCCGGCAGGGCGTAAGGGATCACCCCTCCACTTT. It codes for CASSPAGRKGSPLHF.

The rearrangement joins TRBV13 to TRBJ2-2; TRBD1 matches 11 bases. This CDR3 comprises 17 residues. J was trimmed by 5 bases and V by 0 bases; bases with no gene match: 5. Germline V gene sequence: CDR1 PRHDT, CDR2 FYEKMQ (reference sequence). The CDR3: CASSLGLGQGVTGELFF. Written as DNA, the CDR3 is TGTGCCAGCAGCTTAGGCCTGGGACAGGGGGTAACCGGGGAGCTGTTTTTT.

The chain carries TRBV18 and TRBJ1-1; 10 bases are a match to TRBD1. V lost 5 bases and J lost 10; bases outside the gene matches: 1. Germline V CDR1 and CDR2: KGHSH, LQKENI. The CDR3 has 11 amino acids. CDR3 in amino acids: CASSRDRGAFF. CDR3 nucleotides: TGTGCCAGCTCAAGGGACAGGGGAGCTTTCTTT.

The chain recombines TRBV5-1 with TRBJ2-2, with 8 positions matching TRBD1. The CDR3 length is 16 residues. With V trimmed by 4 bases and J by 0 bases, 5 bases remained unmatched. The germline V gene has CDR1 SGHRS and CDR2 YFSETQ. CDR3 DNA: TGCGCCAGCAGCCACGGACAGGGTGCGAACACCGGGGAGCTGTTTTTT. Translated: CASSHGQGANTGELFF.

This clone came up once. V usage is TRBV29-1 and J usage is TRBJ2-1, with D possibly TRBD1 on 5 matching bases. Per germline, CDR1 SQVTM and CDR2 ANQGSEA. Trimming took off 2 bases at V and 9 bases at J, with 11 bases between the two ends. CDR3 length: 12 amino acids. CDR3 nucleotides: TGCAGCGTTGAAAGGGGAATGGGTGAGCAGTTCTTC. Amino acid sequence: CSVERGMGEQFF.

The V gene is TRBV7-3, the J gene TRBJ2-3; D is undetermined. Trimming took off 0 bases at V and 2 bases at J, with 21 bases between the two ends. The CDR3 has 19 amino acids. Germline-derived CDR1 and CDR2 are SGHTA and FQGTGA. For the CDR3, the DNA is TGTGCCAGCAGCTTAACCCTAGACTGGAGTAGAAGCCTCACAGATACGCAGTATTTT. It specifies CASSLTLDWSRSLTDTQYF.

The rearrangement joins TRBV27 to TRBJ1-6; D uncertain. The CDR3 has 14 residues. The V end lost 2 bases, the J end lost 7 bases, and 9 bases lay between the germline ends. Looked up from germline, CDR1 is MNHEY and CDR2 is SMNVEV (reference sequence). CDR3: CASSLRELNSPLHF. The CDR3 DNA follows: TGTGCCAGCAGTTTAAGGGAACTAAATTCACCCCTCCACTTT.

This chain connects TRBV18 to TRBJ2-7; perhaps TRBD1 as D (7 bases). Trimming took off 6 bases at V and 7 bases at J, with 19 bases between the two ends. Germline CDR1 is KGHSH and CDR2 is LQKENI. The CDR3 contains 14 residues. The CDR3 DNA follows: TGTGCCAGCTCCCGCGGGACAGCTGAATGGGAGCAGTACTTC. As protein: CASSRGTAEWEQYF.

V and J are TRBV9 and TRBJ2-7, with 12 bases fitting TRBD2. V was clipped by 0 bases and J by 4 bases; unmatched bases: 5. Germline V CDR1 and CDR2: SGDLS, YYNGEE. This CDR3 comprises 16 residues. The CDR3 here is CASSVAPTSGSYEQYF. CDR3 DNA sequence: TGTGCCAGCAGCGTAGCTCCGACTAGCGGGAGTTACGAGCAGTACTTC. Together with reference TRBV9 and TRBJ2-7, the CDR3 gives the full variable domain: DSGVTQTPKHLITATGQRVTLRCSPRSGDLSVYWYQQSLDQGLQFLIQYYNGEERAKGNILERFSAQQFPDLHSELNLSSLELGDSALYFCASSVAPTSGSYEQYFGPGTRLTVT.